What follows are 12 T cell receptor beta chains derived from one specimen sequenced in a study of blood T cell repertoires in COVID-19. The repertoire was sequenced with immunoSEQ multiplex PCR; TCRdb's copy has only in-frame clones and lacks some. The sample includes some 140,000 clones, about 89% seen only once; the top ten take more than 15%. Sequencing was carried out using peripheral blood. These receptors were obtained from a man aged 50 to 59 with active or convalescent COVID-19.

The chain combines TRBV9 with TRBJ2-3, with D uncertain. V shed 1 base and J shed 1 base, with 7 bases lying between them. In germline, CDR1 is SGDLS, CDR2 YYNGEE. There are 14 residues in the CDR3. The CDR3 spells CASSVSSGTDTQYF. CDR3 bases: TGTGCCAGCAGCGTATCGTCCGGCACAGATACGCAGTATTTT.

V gene TRBV10-2 combines with J gene TRBJ2-1; 8 nucleotides align to TRBD2. The germline gives CDR1 WSHSY, CDR2 SAAADI. V shed 3 bases and J 9 bases; nucleotides not matched to a gene: 7. The CDR3 is 14 residues long. In DNA form, the CDR3 reads TGCGCCAGCAGTGAACAGGGACGGGGGGGTGAGCAGTTCTTC. It translates to CASSEQGRGGEQFF.

V gene TRBV12-3 or TRBV12-4 combines with J gene TRBJ1-5; TRBD1 might be the D (5 bases). This CDR3 spans 12 amino acids. V dropped 3 bases and J dropped 6 bases, with 6 bases sitting between them. This CDR3 is CASSFGGQPQHF. DNA for the CDR3: TGTGCCAGCAGTTTCGGGGGTCAGCCCCAGCATTTT.

This chain joins TRBV4-1 and TRBJ1-4, with unresolved D. The CDR3 is made up of 15 amino acids. The germline V and J ends were trimmed by 0 bases and 5 bases, with 10 bases remaining between them. Germline assignment: CDR1 MGHRA and CDR2 YSYEKL. As DNA, the CDR3 is TGCGCCAGCAGCCAAGAAGGTGGGGAGAATGAAAAACTGTTTTTT. The encoded protein is CASSQEGGENEKLFF.

The rearrangement links TRBV7-9 to TRBJ1-4, with D possibly TRBD1 on 5 matching bases. The CDR3 spans 13 residues. CDR1 SEHNR and CDR2 FQNEAQ come from the germline V gene (reference sequence). V was cut by 0 bases and J by 8 bases, with 7 bases left in between. CDR3 coding DNA: TGTGCCAGCAGCTTAGCCGACAGCGAAAAACTGTTTTTT. Its protein is CASSLADSEKLFF.

V usage is TRBV24-1 and J usage is TRBJ2-3; D unresolved. The V and J ends lost 9 bases and 4 bases respectively, with 10 bases between them. The CDR3 has 12 amino acids. Germline V gene sequence: CDR1 KGHDR, CDR2 SFDVKD. The CDR3 DNA reads TGTGCCACCTCCGGGTTGGCAGATACGCAGTATTTT. Translation: CATSGLADTQYF.

The V call is TRBV6-5, the J call TRBJ2-7, with 8 bases lining up with TRBD1. After removal of 4 bases from V and 3 bases from J, the junction contained 8 bases not matched to a gene. Germline V gene data show CDR1 as MNHEY and CDR2 as SVGAGI. The CDR3 runs 15 residues. CDR3 residues: CASSWGTRGLYEQYF. CDR3 coding DNA: TGTGCCAGCAGTTGGGGGACCAGGGGGCTCTACGAGCAGTACTTC.

V usage is TRBV28 and J usage is TRBJ1-5; maybe TRBD1 (5 bases). The CDR3 extends over 15 amino acids. Between the trimmed V and J ends, which lost 5 bases and 6 bases, there was a span of 17 bases. Germline-derived CDR1 and CDR2 are MDHEN and SYDVKM. The CDR3 spells CASSQFPPRAQPQHF. CDR3 bases: TGTGCCAGCAGTCAATTCCCCCCCAGGGCTCAGCCCCAGCATTTT.

V and J are TRBV7-7 and TRBJ2-1, with TRBD2 identical over 13 bases. Germline trimming cut 4 bases from V and 7 bases from J; bases unmatched to any gene: 7. Germline V gene sequence: CDR1 SSHAT, CDR2 FNYEAQ (reference sequence). This CDR3 contains 16 residues. The CDR3 spells CASSSGLAGEDNEQFF. CDR3 DNA: TGTGCCAGCAGCTCCGGACTAGCGGGAGAGGATAATGAGCAGTTCTTC. Full variable domain (rest looked up from reference TRBV7-7 and TRBJ2-1): GAGVSQSPRYKVTKRGQDVTLRCDPISSHATLYWYQQALGQGPEFLTYFNYEAQPDKSGLPSDRFSAERPEGSISTLTIQRTEQRDSAMYRCASSSGLAGEDNEQFFGPGTRLTVL.

This chain joins TRBV5-1 and TRBJ2-3, with TRBD1 as a possible D gene (5 bases). V lost 0 bases, J lost 3 bases, and 8 bases lay in between. CDR3 length equals 14 residues. Germline CDR1 reads SGHRS; CDR2 reads YFSETQ. The CDR3 loop reads CASSLEGVTDTQYF. For the CDR3, the DNA is TGCGCCAGCAGCTTGGAAGGGGTGACAGATACGCAGTATTTT. The full variable domain, rest sourced from reference TRBV5-1 and TRBJ2-3, is KAGVTQTPRYLIKTRGQQVTLSCSPISGHRSVSWYQQTPGQGLQFLFEYFSETQRNKGNFPGRFSGRQFSNSRSEMNVSTLELGDSALYLCASSLEGVTDTQYFGPGTRLTVL.

The chain couples TRBV9 to TRBJ2-2, with D maybe TRBD1 (8 bases). Trimming left V 3 bases short and J 4 bases short, with 13 bases between. The germline V gene has CDR1 SGDLS and CDR2 YYNGEE. This CDR3 is 15 amino acids long. CDR3 sequence: CASSGAGQATGELFF. CDR3 nucleotides: TGTGCCAGCAGCGGAGCGGGACAGGCCACCGGGGAGCTGTTTTTT.

This chain uses TRBV5-1 with TRBJ1-4; TRBD1 agrees at 8 bases. Germline CDR1 SGHRS, CDR2 YFSETQ. V was clipped by 3 bases and J by 0 bases; unmatched bases: 4. The CDR3 has 16 amino acids. CDR3 residues: CASSSGQGTTNEKLFF. The CDR3 DNA follows: TGCGCCAGCAGCTCCGGACAGGGAACAACTAATGAAAAACTGTTTTTT.